The next 27 T cell receptor beta chains were all read from a single sample in a study of coeliac disease. Data came from immunoSEQ multiplex PCR; TCRdb stores just in-frame clones and leaves some out. Of over a thousand clones in the sample, 80% to 90% are singletons; the top ten hold roughly 2.8%. Material for sequencing was lymphocytes from the gut lamina propria. The source of these receptors is a woman under 30 with active celiac disease.

This clone was seen a few times. The chain has TRBV6-5 and TRBJ2-5, with 11 bases that match TRBD2. The trim removed 5 bases at V and 6 bases at J, leaving 5 bases unmatched. This CDR3 spans 14 amino acids. Germline V gene data show CDR1 as MNHEY and CDR2 as SVGAGI. The DNA for the CDR3 is TGTGCCAGCAGTCTGACTAGCGGGGTGAAGACCCAGTACTTC. The encoded protein is CASSLTSGVKTQYF.

The chain has TRBV5-3 and TRBJ1-2, with a tentative D call TRBD1 (6 bases). TRBV5-3 is designated an ORF whose function remains uncertain. The CDR3 covers 16 residues. Between the trimmed V and J ends, which lost 4 bases and 5 bases, there was a span of 21 bases. The DNA for the CDR3 is TGTGCCAGAAGCCCTGGGGGGGGCCTAACCCTTTATGGCTACACCTTC. Translating gives CARSPGGGLTLYGYTF.

This chain connects TRBV7-2 to TRBJ1-3; 8 bases agree with TRBD1. Per germline, CDR1 SGHTA and CDR2 FQGNSA. Germline trimming cut 5 bases from V and 3 bases from J; bases unmatched to any gene: 9. The CDR3 is 16 residues long. This CDR3 is CASSRERTGRGNTIYF. The CDR3 bases are TGTGCCAGCAGCAGAGAGCGGACAGGGCGTGGAAACACCATATATTTT.

The chain recombines TRBV7-9 with TRBJ1-4, with 10 nucleotides matching TRBD1. With V trimmed by 1 base and J by 8 bases, 7 bases remained unmatched. Germline values: CDR1 SEHNR, CDR2 FQNEAQ (reference sequence). The CDR3 covers 16 residues. CDR3 bases: TGTGCCAGCAGCTTAGACGTTGGACAGGGGGGGGAAAAACTGTTTTTT. It is translated as CASSLDVGQGGEKLFF.

The chain joins TRBV7-3 to TRBJ2-2, with D possibly being TRBD2 (5 bases). Trimming pared 6 bases from V and 0 bases from J, leaving 11 bases between. Germline assignment: CDR1 SGHTA and CDR2 FQGTGA. CDR3 length: 15 residues. The CDR3 DNA sequence: TGTGCCAGCAGTCAAACGGGGACGAACACCGGGGAGCTGTTTTTT. It codes for CASSQTGTNTGELFF.

The chain is built from TRBV7-9 and TRBJ1-2; D perhaps matches TRBD1 (6 bases). V shed 1 base and J shed 4 bases, with 10 bases lying between them. The CDR3 consists of 14 residues. CDR1 and CDR2 from the germline V gene are SEHNR and FQNEAQ (reference sequence). Written as DNA, the CDR3 is TGTGCCAGCAGCTTAGAACAGGGCGGCTATGGCTACACCTTC. It encodes CASSLEQGGYGYTF.

V usage is TRBV9 and J usage is TRBJ2-7; 8 positions match TRBD1. The V gene's germline CDR1 is SGDLS and CDR2 YYNGEE. The CDR3 extends over 15 amino acids. V shed 0 bases and J 4 bases; nucleotides not matched to a gene: 6. The CDR3 DNA reads as TGTGCCAGCAGCGTAGGGGCAGGGGGCGAGTACGAGCAGTACTTC. It yields the protein CASSVGAGGEYEQYF.

Only a few counts were recorded for this clone. The chain recombines TRBV7-3 with TRBJ2-6, with D possibly TRBD1 on 6 matching bases. V lost 8 bases and J 4 bases, leaving 12 bases between the germline ends. This CDR3 region has 14 residues. Per the germline V gene, CDR1 is SGHTA and CDR2 is FQGTGA. The CDR3 loop reads CASGTGRGANVLTF. The CDR3 DNA follows: TGTGCCAGCGGCACAGGGCGAGGGGCCAACGTCCTGACTTTC. Full variable domain (missing parts from reference TRBV7-3 and TRBJ2-6): GAGVSQTPSNKVTEKGKYVELRCDPISGHTALYWYRQSLGQGPEFLIYFQGTGAADDSGLPNDRFFAVRPEGSVSTLKIQRTERGDSAVYLCASGTGRGANVLTFGAGSRLTVL.

V is TRBV6-5 and J is TRBJ2-2, with D possibly TRBD2 on 5 matching bases. Trimming removed 0 bases from V and 5 bases from J, with 10 bases in between. The CDR3 has 15 amino acids. The germline V gene encodes CDR1 MNHEY and CDR2 SVGAGI. The CDR3 bases are TGTGCCAGCAGTTACTCGAGGGCTCTTACCGGGGAGCTGTTTTTT. It specifies CASSYSRALTGELFF.

The chain uses TRBV27 and TRBJ1-5; 8 positions match TRBD1. The CDR3 spans 14 residues. Germline trimming cut 5 bases from V and 1 base from J; bases unmatched to any gene: 1. Germline CDR1 reads MNHEY; CDR2 reads SMNVEV (reference sequence). In DNA form, the CDR3 reads TGTGCCAGCAGTGCAGGGGGCAGCAATCAGCCCCAGCATTTT. Its translation is CASSAGGSNQPQHF.

The gene calls are TRBV11-2 and TRBJ2-1; D remains unclear. The germline gives CDR1 SGHAT, CDR2 FQNNGV. Deletions cut 1 base from V and 8 bases from J, with 9 bases between. The CDR3 loop spans 13 amino acids. This chain's CDR3 is CASSLVEVHEQFF. CDR3 DNA sequence: TGTGCCAGCAGCTTAGTAGAAGTCCATGAGCAGTTCTTC.

Points on this clone: A read error may produce the germline difference seen at one junction end. The chain carries TRBV7-7 and TRBJ2-7; TRBD2 might be the D (6 bases). Germline CDR1 SSHAT, CDR2 FNYEAQ (reference sequence). The CDR3 is 14 amino acids. CDR3 region: CASSPPGRTYEQYF. CDR3 coding DNA: TGTGCTAGCAGCCCCCCCGGGAGAACCTACGAGCAGTACTTC.

The gene calls are TRBV15 and TRBJ1-3, with a tentative D call TRBD1 (5 bases). The germline CDR1 and CDR2 sequences are LNHNV and YYDKDF (reference sequence). The V gene lost 2 bases and the J gene lost 1 base, with 12 bases spanning the gap. This CDR3 has 16 amino acids. The CDR3 is CATSRPGSLSGNTIYF. DNA of the CDR3: TGTGCCACCAGCAGACCAGGGTCGTTGTCTGGAAACACCATATATTTT.

This clone was picked up a small number of times. This chain joins TRBV7-8 and TRBJ2-1, with 12 bases aligning to TRBD2. The CDR3 covers 19 residues. With V trimmed by 0 bases and J by 0 bases, 6 bases remained unmatched. The germline gives CDR1 SGHVS, CDR2 FQNEAQ. Here the CDR3 reads CASSLAWTSGTSSYNEQFF. The CDR3, as DNA: TGTGCCAGCAGCTTAGCCTGGACTAGCGGGACTAGCTCCTACAATGAGCAGTTCTTC.

The gene calls are TRBV27 and TRBJ2-2, with 10 nucleotides matching TRBD2. Germline V CDR1 and CDR2: MNHEY, SMNVEV (reference sequence). The CDR3 is 16 residues long. The junction had 9 bases not matched to a gene; V was cut back by 5 bases and J by 6 bases. CDR3 sequence reads: CASSKGLAVGPGELFF. CDR3 coding DNA: TGTGCCAGCAGTAAAGGACTAGCGGTGGGGCCCGGGGAGCTGTTTTTT.

V is TRBV30 and J is TRBJ1-1; TRBD1 agrees at 8 bases. This CDR3 region has 14 residues. Germline V gene data show CDR1 as GTSNPN and CDR2 as SVGIG (reference sequence). V dropped 4 bases and J dropped 5; count of bases not matched to a gene: 9. The CDR3, as DNA: TGTGCCTGGATTGGACAGGGCCGGAGTACTGAAGCTTTCTTT. Its translation: CAWIGQGRSTEAFF.

The gene calls are TRBV4-2 and TRBJ2-3; D perhaps matches TRBD2 (6 bases). This CDR3 is built from 15 residues. V shed 4 bases and J shed 2 bases, with 13 bases lying between them. Germline CDR1 LGHNA, CDR2 YNFKEQ. CDR3 sequence (DNA): TGTGCCAGCAGCCGGGGACTGCCTTCCACAGATACGCAGTATTTT. Translating gives CASSRGLPSTDTQYF.

The rearrangement uses TRBV5-4 and TRBJ2-7; a weak D match, TRBD2 (7 bases). CDR3 length: 14 amino acids. Trimming pared 0 bases from V and 6 bases from J, leaving 13 bases between. CDR1 and CDR2 (germline): SGHNT, YYREEE (reference sequence). The CDR3 protein is CASSLVQGGAEQYF. DNA for the CDR3: TGTGCCAGCAGCTTGGTTCAAGGGGGGGCCGAGCAGTACTTC.

The chain combines TRBV11-2 with TRBJ2-3, with 9 bases lining up with TRBD1. V trimming: 6 bases; J trimming: 1 base; junction bases outside the gene matches: 14. The CDR3 loop spans 18 amino acids. The germline gives CDR1 SGHAT, CDR2 FQNNGV. The CDR3 loop is CASRYRTGGEFGTDTQYF. The CDR3 DNA sequence: TGTGCCAGCAGGTATCGTACAGGGGGCGAATTCGGCACAGATACGCAGTATTTT.

V gene TRBV7-3 combines with J gene TRBJ2-3, with a tentative D call TRBD2 (7 bases). Trimming shortened V by 1 base and J by 0 bases, and 20 bases separated the two germline ends. The CDR3 contains 19 residues. From germline, CDR1 is SGHTA and CDR2 FQGTGA. The CDR3 DNA sequence: TGTGCCAGCAGCTTAAAAGGGGGGGGGAGCGGAGAAAGCACAGATACGCAGTATTTT. Amino acids: CASSLKGGGSGESTDTQYF.

The chain has TRBV5-1 and TRBJ2-2; a possible D gene is TRBD2 (5 bases). V lost 2 bases to trimming and J lost 2 bases, with 10 bases between them. CDR3 length: 15 residues. CDR1 is SGHRS, CDR2 YFSETQ, per germline. The CDR3 region is CASSLAAPNTGELFF. The DNA for the CDR3 is TGCGCCAGCAGCTTAGCGGCCCCAAACACCGGGGAGCTGTTTTTT.

This chain uses TRBV7-6 with TRBJ2-5; TRBD1 agrees at 10 bases. CDR1 and CDR2 from the germline V gene are SGHVS and FNYEAQ. With V trimmed by 0 bases and J by 2 bases, 6 bases remained unmatched. This CDR3 has 17 residues. CDR3 protein: CASSLAPGQGRQETQYF. The CDR3 nucleotides read TGTGCCAGCAGCTTAGCGCCGGGACAGGGGAGACAAGAGACCCAGTACTTC. The full variable domain, in which reference TRBV7-6 and TRBJ2-5 provide the parts outside the CDR3, is GAGVSQSPRYKVTKRGQDVALRCDPISGHVSLYWYRQALGQGPEFLTYFNYEAQQDKSGLPNDRFSAERPEGSISTLTIQRTEQRDSAMYRCASSLAPGQGRQETQYFGPGTRLLVL.

The V call is TRBV4-3, the J call TRBJ2-2; the D gene is possibly TRBD1 (7 bases). V lost 3 bases and J lost 3, with 14 bases in between. There are 16 residues in the CDR3. The germline gives CDR1 LGHNA, CDR2 YSLEER. Here the CDR3 reads CASSQDYRGHTGELFF. For the CDR3, the DNA is TGCGCCAGCAGCCAGGACTACAGGGGACACACCGGGGAGCTGTTTTTT.

This chain links TRBV2 with TRBJ2-7; possible D gene TRBD2, 5 bases. In germline, CDR1 is SNHLY, CDR2 FYNNEI. Trimming removed 3 bases from V and 0 bases from J, with 24 bases in between. The length of the CDR3 is 19 residues. The CDR3 DNA reads as TGTGCCAGCAGTGAGTCCTCCCTCCGGGGATCCACTTACTCCTACGAGCAGTACTTC. It is translated as CASSESSLRGSTYSYEQYF.

V and J are TRBV15 and TRBJ2-6; tentatively, D is TRBD1 (6 bases). The germline V gene encodes CDR1 LNHNV and CDR2 YYDKDF (reference sequence). V lost 0 bases to trimming and J lost 4 bases, with 16 bases between them. The CDR3 runs 18 residues. As DNA, the CDR3 is TGTGCCACCAGCAGAGATATTGGCAGGGGTGCGGGGGCCAACGTCCTGACTTTC. Translated, it gives CATSRDIGRGAGANVLTF.

This clone appeared a few times. The CDR3: CASSLRGRREDTQYF. DNA for the CDR3: TGTGCCAGCAGTTTAAGGGGGCGCAGAGAGGATACGCAGTATTTT. The rearrangement links TRBV27 to TRBJ2-3; TRBD1 matches 7 bases. CDR1 and CDR2 from the germline V gene are MNHEY and SMNVEV (reference sequence). The CDR3 is made up of 15 amino acids. V lost 2 bases to trimming and J lost 6 bases; unmatched junction nucleotides: 8.

The chain employs TRBV9 and TRBJ2-1; 8 positions agree with TRBD2. The length of the CDR3 is 14 residues. After removal of 0 bases from V and 9 bases from J, the junction contained 5 bases not matched to a gene. Germline CDR1 reads SGDLS; CDR2 reads YYNGEE. In DNA, the CDR3 is TGTGCCAGCAGCGTAGTCGGGGGGGCATCTGAGCAGTTCTTC. This sequence encodes CASSVVGGASEQFF.